This T cell receptor beta chain was observed in a study of cytomegalovirus exposure and HLA in healthy donors. It was with 60 Vbeta and 13 Jbeta primers that the PCR ran. TCRdb's copy holds only in-frame clones and misses some; the assay was immunoSEQ multiplex PCR. This sample's table reports about 160,000 clones. There are 13 residues in the CDR3. Trimming took 7 bases from V and 7 from J; bases not matched to a gene: 9. Germline values: CDR1 SQVTM, CDR2 ANQGSEA. The sample consisted of PBMCs. The receptor was derived from a man aged 30 to 39 in good health and CMV-seronegative. The J gene is TRBJ2-3, the V gene TRBV29-1; 9 bases line up with TRBD1. The CDR3 coding sequence is TGCAGCGAAAGGACAGGGGAAGGATATACGCAGTATTTT. It translates to CSERTGEGYTQYF.